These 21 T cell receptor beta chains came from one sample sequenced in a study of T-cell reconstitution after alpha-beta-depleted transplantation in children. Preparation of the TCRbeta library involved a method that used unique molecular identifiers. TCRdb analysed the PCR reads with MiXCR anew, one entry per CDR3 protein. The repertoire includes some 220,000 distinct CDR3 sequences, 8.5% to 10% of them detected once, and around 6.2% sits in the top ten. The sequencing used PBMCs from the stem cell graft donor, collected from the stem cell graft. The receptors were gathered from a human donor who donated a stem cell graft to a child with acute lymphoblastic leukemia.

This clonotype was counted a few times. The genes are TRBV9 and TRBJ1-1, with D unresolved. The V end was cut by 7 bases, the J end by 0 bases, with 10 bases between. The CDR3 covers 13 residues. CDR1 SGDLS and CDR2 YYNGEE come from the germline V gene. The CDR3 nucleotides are TGTGCCAGCCAGCCTCTCATGAACACTGAAGCTTTCTTT. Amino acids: CASQPLMNTEAFF.

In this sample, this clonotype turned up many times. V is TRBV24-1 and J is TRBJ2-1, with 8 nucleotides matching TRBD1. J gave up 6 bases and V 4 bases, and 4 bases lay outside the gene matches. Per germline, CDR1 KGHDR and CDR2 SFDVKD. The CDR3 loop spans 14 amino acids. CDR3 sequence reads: CATSDTDRANEQFF. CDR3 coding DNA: TGTGCCACCAGTGACACGGACAGGGCCAATGAGCAGTTCTTC.

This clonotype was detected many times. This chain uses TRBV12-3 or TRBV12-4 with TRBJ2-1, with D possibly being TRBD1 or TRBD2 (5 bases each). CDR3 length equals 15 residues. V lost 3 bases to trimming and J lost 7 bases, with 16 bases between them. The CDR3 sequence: CASSFLTADGNEQFF. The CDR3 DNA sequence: TGTGCCAGCAGTTTTTTGACAGCGGACGGGAATGAGCAGTTCTTC.

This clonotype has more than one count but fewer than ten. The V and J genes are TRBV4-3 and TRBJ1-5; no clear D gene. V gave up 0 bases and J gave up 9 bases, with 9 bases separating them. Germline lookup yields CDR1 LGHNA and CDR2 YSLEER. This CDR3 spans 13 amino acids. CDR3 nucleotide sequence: TGCGCCAGCAGCCAAGATTACGGGCGGCCCCAGCATTTT. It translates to CASSQDYGRPQHF.

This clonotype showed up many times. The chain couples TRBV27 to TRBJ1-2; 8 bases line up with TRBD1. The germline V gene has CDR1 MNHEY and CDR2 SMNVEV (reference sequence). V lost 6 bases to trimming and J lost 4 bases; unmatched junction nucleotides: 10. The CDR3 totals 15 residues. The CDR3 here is CASSARQGRLYGYTF. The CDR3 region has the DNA TGTGCCAGCAGCGCGAGACAGGGGAGGCTCTATGGCTACACCTTC.

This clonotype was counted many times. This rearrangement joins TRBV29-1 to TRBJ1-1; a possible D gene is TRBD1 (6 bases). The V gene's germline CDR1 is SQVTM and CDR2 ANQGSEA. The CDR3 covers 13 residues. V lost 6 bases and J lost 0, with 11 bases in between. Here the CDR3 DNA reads TGCAGCGTGCGGGCAGGGGTGAACACTGAAGCTTTCTTT. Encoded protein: CSVRAGVNTEAFF.

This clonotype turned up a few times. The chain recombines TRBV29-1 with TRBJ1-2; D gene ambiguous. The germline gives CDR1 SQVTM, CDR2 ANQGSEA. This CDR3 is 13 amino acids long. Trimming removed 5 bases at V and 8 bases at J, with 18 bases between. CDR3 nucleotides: TGCAGCGTTCTCTACGGGTCCCTCCGGGGCTACACCTTC. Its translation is CSVLYGSLRGYTF.

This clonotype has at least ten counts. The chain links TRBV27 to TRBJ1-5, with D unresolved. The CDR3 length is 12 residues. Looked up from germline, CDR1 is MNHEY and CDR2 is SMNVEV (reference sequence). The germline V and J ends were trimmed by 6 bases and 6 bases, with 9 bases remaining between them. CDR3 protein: CASSFGGQPQHF. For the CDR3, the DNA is TGTGCCAGCAGCTTCGGTGGTCAGCCCCAGCATTTT.

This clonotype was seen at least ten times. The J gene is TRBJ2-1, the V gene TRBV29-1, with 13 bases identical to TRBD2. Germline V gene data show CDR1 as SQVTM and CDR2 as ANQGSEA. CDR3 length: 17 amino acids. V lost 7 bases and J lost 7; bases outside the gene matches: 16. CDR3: CSAHRGTSGGAFNEQFF. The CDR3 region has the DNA TGCAGCGCGCACCGTGGTACTAGCGGGGGGGCCTTTAATGAGCAGTTCTTC.

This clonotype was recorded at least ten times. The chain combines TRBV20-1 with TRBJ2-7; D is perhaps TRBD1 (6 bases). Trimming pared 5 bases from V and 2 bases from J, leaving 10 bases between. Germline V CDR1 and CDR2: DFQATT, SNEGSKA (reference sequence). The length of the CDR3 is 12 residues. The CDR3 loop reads CSAGQKTYEQYF. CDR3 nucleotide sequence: TGCAGTGCTGGACAGAAGACCTACGAGCAGTACTTC.

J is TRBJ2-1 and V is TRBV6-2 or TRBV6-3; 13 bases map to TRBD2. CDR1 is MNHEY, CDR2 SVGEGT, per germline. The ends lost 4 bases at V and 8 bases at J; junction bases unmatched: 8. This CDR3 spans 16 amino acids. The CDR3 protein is CASSSTSGGATHEQFF. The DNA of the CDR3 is TGTGCCAGCAGTTCAACTAGCGGGGGGGCCACCCATGAGCAGTTCTTC.

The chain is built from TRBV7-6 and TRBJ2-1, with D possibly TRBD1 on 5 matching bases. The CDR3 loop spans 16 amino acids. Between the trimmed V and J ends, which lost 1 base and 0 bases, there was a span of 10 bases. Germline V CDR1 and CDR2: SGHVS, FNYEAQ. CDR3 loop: CASSLGTGGSYNEQFF. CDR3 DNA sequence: TGTGCCAGCAGCTTAGGCACAGGTGGCTCCTACAATGAGCAGTTCTTC. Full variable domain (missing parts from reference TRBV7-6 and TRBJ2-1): GAGVSQSPRYKVTKRGQDVALRCDPISGHVSLYWYRQALGQGPEFLTYFNYEAQQDKSGLPNDRFSAERPEGSISTLTIQRTEQRDSAMYRCASSLGTGGSYNEQFFGPGTRLTVL.

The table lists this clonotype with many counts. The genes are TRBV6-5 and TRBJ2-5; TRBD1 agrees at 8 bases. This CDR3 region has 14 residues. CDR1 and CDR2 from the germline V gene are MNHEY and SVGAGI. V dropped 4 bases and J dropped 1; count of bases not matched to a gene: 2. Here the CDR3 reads CASSSTGGQETQYF. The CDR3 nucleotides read TGTGCCAGCAGTTCCACAGGGGGCCAAGAGACCCAGTACTTC.

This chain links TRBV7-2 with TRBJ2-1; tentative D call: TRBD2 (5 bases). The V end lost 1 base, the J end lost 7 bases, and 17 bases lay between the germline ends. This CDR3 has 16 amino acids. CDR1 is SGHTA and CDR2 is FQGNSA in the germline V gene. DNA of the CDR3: TGTGCCAGCAGCTTAGAGGGATGGTACGGGGAGAATGAGCAGTTCTTC. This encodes CASSLEGWYGENEQFF.

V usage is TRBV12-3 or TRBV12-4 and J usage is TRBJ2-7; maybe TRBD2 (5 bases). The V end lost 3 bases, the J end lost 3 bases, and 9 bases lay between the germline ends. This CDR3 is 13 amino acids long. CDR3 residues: CASSFGVDYEQYF. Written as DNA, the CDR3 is TGTGCCAGCAGTTTCGGGGTCGACTACGAGCAGTACTTC.

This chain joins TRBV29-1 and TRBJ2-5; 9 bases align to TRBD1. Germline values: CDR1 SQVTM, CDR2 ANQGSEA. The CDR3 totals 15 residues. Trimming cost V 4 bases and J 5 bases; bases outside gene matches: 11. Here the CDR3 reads CSVAPGQGPGETQYF. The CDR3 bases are TGCAGCGTTGCCCCGGGACAGGGCCCTGGGGAGACCCAGTACTTC.

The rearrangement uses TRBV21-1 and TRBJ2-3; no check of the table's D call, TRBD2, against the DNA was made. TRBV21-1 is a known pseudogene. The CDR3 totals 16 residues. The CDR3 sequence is CASSSHGLRPADTQYF. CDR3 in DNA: TGTGCCAGCAGCTCTCACGGGCTCCGTCCCGCAGATACGCAGTATTTT.

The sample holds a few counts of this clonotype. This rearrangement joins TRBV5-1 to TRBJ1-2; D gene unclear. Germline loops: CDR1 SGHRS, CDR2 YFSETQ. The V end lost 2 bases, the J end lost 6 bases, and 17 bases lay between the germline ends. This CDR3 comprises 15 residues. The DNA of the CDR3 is TGCGCCAGCAGCTTAGAGGGCCTATCGAGTAATGGCTACACCTTC. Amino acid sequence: CASSLEGLSSNGYTF. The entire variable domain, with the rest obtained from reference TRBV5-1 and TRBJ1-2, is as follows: KAGVTQTPRYLIKTRGQQVTLSCSPISGHRSVSWYQQTPGQGLQFLFEYFSETQRNKGNFPGRFSGRQFSNSRSEMNVSTLELGDSALYLCASSLEGLSSNGYTFGSGTRLTVV.

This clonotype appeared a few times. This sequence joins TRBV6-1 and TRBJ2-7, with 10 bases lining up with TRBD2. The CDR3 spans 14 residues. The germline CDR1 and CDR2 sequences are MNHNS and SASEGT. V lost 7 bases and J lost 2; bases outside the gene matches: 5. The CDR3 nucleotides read TGTGCCAGCACAGCTAGCGGGGGTACCTACGAGCAGTACTTC. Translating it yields CASTASGGTYEQYF.

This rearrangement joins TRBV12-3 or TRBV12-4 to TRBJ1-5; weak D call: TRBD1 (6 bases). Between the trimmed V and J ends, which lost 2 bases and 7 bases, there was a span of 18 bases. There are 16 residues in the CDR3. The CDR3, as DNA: TGTGCCAGCAGTTTATCGGTACAGGGCGGGTTCCAGCCCCAGCATTTT. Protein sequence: CASSLSVQGGFQPQHF.

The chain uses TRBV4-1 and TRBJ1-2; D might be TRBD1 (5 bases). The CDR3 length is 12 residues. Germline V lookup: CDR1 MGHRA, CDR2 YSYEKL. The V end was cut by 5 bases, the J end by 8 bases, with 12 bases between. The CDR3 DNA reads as TGCGCCAGCAGCTTGGACATCGGCGGCTACACCTTC. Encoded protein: CASSLDIGGYTF.